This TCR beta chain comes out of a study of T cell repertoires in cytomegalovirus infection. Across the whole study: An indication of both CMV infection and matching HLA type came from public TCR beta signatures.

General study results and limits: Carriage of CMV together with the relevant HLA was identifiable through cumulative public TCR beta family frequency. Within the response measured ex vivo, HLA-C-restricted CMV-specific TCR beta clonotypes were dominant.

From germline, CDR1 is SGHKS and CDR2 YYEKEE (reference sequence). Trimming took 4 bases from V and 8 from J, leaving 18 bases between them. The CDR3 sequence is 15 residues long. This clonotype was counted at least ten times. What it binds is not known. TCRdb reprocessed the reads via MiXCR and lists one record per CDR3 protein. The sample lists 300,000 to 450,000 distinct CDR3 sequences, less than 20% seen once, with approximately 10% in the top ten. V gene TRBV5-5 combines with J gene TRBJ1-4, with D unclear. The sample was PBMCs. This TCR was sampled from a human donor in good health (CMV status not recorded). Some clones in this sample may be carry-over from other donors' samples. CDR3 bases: TGTGCCAGCAGCGCTGACCCTCAGAGTTACGAAAAACTGTTTTTT. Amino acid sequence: CASSADPQSYEKLFF.